This TCR beta chain was sequenced for a study of shared clonotypes between healthy human individuals. The method was immunoSEQ multiplex PCR; TCRdb's version includes in-frame clones alone and lacks a portion of them. The repertoire holds 500,000 to 650,000 clones, with around three quarters as singletons. This CDR3 region has 15 residues. The germline V gene has CDR1 SGHTA and CDR2 FQGNSA. The germline V and J ends were trimmed by 0 bases and 3 bases, with 12 bases remaining between them. Specimen: PBMCs. The sequence was obtained from a woman in her thirties or forties in good health. Some clones in this sample may be carry-over from other donors' samples. V and J are TRBV7-2 and TRBJ2-7; perhaps TRBD1 as D (5 bases). The CDR3 protein is CASSLAVGRDYEQYF. The CDR3 bases are TGTGCCAGCAGCTTAGCGGTCGGCAGGGACTACGAGCAGTACTTC.